This TCR beta chain emerged from a study of cytomegalovirus exposure and HLA in healthy donors. Broader study findings: Productive status was seen about 90% or about 30% of the time for most TCR beta V segments in an earlier analysis.

To note about this clone: Antigen: not known.

Germline trimming cut 1 base from V and 5 bases from J; bases unmatched to any gene: 5. The V gene's germline CDR1 is GTSNPN and CDR2 SVGIG (reference sequence). The CDR3 has 14 residues. In the PCR, 60 Vbeta and 13 Jbeta primers were used. Method: immunoSEQ multiplex PCR; TCRdb's copy keeps in-frame clones and lacks some. The sample shows around 170,000 clones, around four fifths of them seen only once. The TCR originated in a man between 18 and 29 years old in good health and CMV-seronegative. This chain connects TRBV30 to TRBJ2-5, with 9 bases identical to TRBD2. The sequenced material came from PBMCs. CDR3 nucleotides: TGTGCCTGGAGTGAACGTAGCGGGGGTGAGACCCAGTACTTC. The encoded protein is CAWSERSGGETQYF.